The 28 T cell receptor beta chains given below trace back to one sample, sequenced in a study of blood T cell repertoires in COVID-19. The repertoire was sequenced with immunoSEQ multiplex PCR; TCRdb's copy has only in-frame clones and lacks some. The table records some 180,000 clones, 70% to 90% of them present only once. Sequenced sample: peripheral blood. The source is a man aged 40-55 years with active or convalescent COVID-19.

This clone was counted once. The chain recombines TRBV6-5 with TRBJ1-6, with TRBD1 matching 8 bases. The CDR3 spans 14 residues. J lost 11 bases, V lost 7 bases, and 10 bases had no gene match. CDR1 MNHEY and CDR2 SVGAGI come from the germline V gene. CDR3 amino acids: CASTLDRAGAPLHF. DNA for the CDR3: TGTGCCAGCACCTTGGACAGGGCGGGAGCACCCCTCCACTTT.

The table lists this clone with a few counts. This chain joins TRBV11-3 and TRBJ2-2, with D tentatively TRBD1 (5 bases). In germline, CDR1 is SGHNT, CDR2 YENEEA. Deletions cut 1 base from V and 5 bases from J, with 8 bases between. The CDR3 consists of 14 residues. CDR3 sequence (DNA): TGTGCCAGCAGCTTAGGGGGCGGAACCGGGGAGCTGTTTTTT. Protein product: CASSLGGGTGELFF.

The sample holds a few counts of this clone. The chain uses TRBV24-1 and TRBJ2-3; unclear D gene. Germline V CDR1 and CDR2: KGHDR, SFDVKD. Trimming removed 7 bases from V and 0 bases from J, with 7 bases in between. The CDR3 contains 13 residues. CDR3 sequence (DNA): TGTGCCACCAGATCCCATAGCACAGATACGCAGTATTTT. As protein: CATRSHSTDTQYF.

The J gene is TRBJ2-7, the V gene TRBV7-2, with D possibly being TRBD2 (5 bases). The V end lost 0 bases, the J end lost 0 bases, and 9 bases lay between the germline ends. Germline V gives CDR1 SGHTA, CDR2 FQGNSA. This CDR3 contains 15 residues. The CDR3 is CASSLARAVSYEQYF. The CDR3 DNA sequence: TGTGCCAGCAGCTTAGCGCGGGCAGTCTCCTACGAGCAGTACTTC.

This clone was detected a few times. An end of the junction differs from the germline gene, which may be a read error. The chain joins TRBV7-7 to TRBJ2-1; D is unclear. This CDR3 is built from 15 residues. Per the germline V gene, CDR1 is SSHAT and CDR2 is FNYEAQ (reference sequence). The CDR3 region is CASSLSTESYNEQFF. Here the CDR3 DNA reads TGTGCTAGCAGCTTGTCAACGGAGTCCTACAATGAGCAGTTCTTC.

The chain combines TRBV19 with TRBJ1-1, with a tentative D call TRBD1 (6 bases). Germline CDR1 is LNHDA and CDR2 is SQIVND (reference sequence). V lost 1 base and J lost 10, with 10 bases in between. The CDR3 covers 12 residues. The CDR3 nucleotides are TGTGCCAGTAGTATAGGGGACAATTCAGCTTTCTTT. The encoded protein is CASSIGDNSAFF. The full variable domain, rest sourced from reference TRBV19 and TRBJ1-1, is DGGITQSPKYLFRKEGQNVTLSCEQNLNHDAMYWYRQDPGQGLRLIYYSQIVNDFQKGDIAEGYSVSREKKESFPLTVTSAQKNPTAFYLCASSIGDNSAFFGQGTRLTVV.

The chain carries TRBV16 and TRBJ1-1; a weak D match, TRBD1 (5 bases). Per the germline V gene, CDR1 is KGHSY and CDR2 is FQNENV. The V gene lost 4 bases and the J gene lost 1 base, with 10 bases spanning the gap. This CDR3 has 14 residues. The CDR3 here is CASSRIRGNTEAFF. The CDR3 DNA reads TGTGCCAGCAGCCGGATTAGGGGGAACACTGAAGCTTTCTTT.

This chain links TRBV24-1 with TRBJ1-5; D gene ambiguous. The germline V gene encodes CDR1 KGHDR and CDR2 SFDVKD. V shed 1 base and J shed 1 base, with 10 bases lying between them. CDR3 length equals 16 residues. CDR3: CATSDFSGPSNQPQHF. DNA of the CDR3: TGTGCCACCAGTGATTTCTCTGGGCCCAGCAATCAGCCCCAGCATTTT.

This chain links TRBV5-8 with TRBJ2-4; unclear D gene. Germline V gene data show CDR1 as SGHTS and CDR2 as YDEGEE. The V end lost 4 bases, the J end lost 0 bases, and 23 bases lay between the germline ends. This CDR3 has 19 residues. CDR3 loop: CASSPALGAEGLAKNIQYF. The DNA for the CDR3 is TGTGCCAGCAGCCCGGCCTTAGGAGCAGAAGGATTAGCCAAAAACATTCAGTACTTC.

J is TRBJ1-5 and V is TRBV29-1; D is unclear. The CDR3 runs 14 residues. The ends were cut back, 5 bases at V and 6 bases at J, with 17 bases in the middle. Germline lookup yields CDR1 SQVTM and CDR2 ANQGSEA. In DNA, the CDR3 is TGCAGCGTTAGAACTTCGGGATCGGGTCAGCCCCAGCATTTT. Translated: CSVRTSGSGQPQHF.

The rearrangement uses TRBV5-1 and TRBJ2-5; no definite D call. The germline V and J ends were trimmed by 0 bases and 0 bases, with 12 bases remaining between them. This CDR3 comprises 16 residues. Germline lookup yields CDR1 SGHRS and CDR2 YFSETQ. For the CDR3, the DNA is TGCGCCAGCAGCTTGGTGTATAGCCCTTACCAAGAGACCCAGTACTTC. Protein product: CASSLVYSPYQETQYF.

The chain is built from TRBV13 and TRBJ2-7; 9 bases match TRBD1. The CDR3 has 13 residues. Germline CDR1 is PRHDT and CDR2 is FYEKMQ (reference sequence). With 5 bases clipped from V and 4 bases from J, the junction kept 3 bases outside the gene matches. CDR3 nucleotides: TGTGCCAGCAGCGCGGGACAGGGTTACGAGCAGTACTTC. The encoded protein is CASSAGQGYEQYF.

This rearrangement joins TRBV6-6 to TRBJ1-6; tentatively, D is TRBD1 (6 bases). The CDR3 sequence is 15 residues long. Germline V gene lookup returns CDR1 MNHNY and CDR2 SVGAGI (reference sequence). V lost 0 bases and J 7 bases, leaving 10 bases between the germline ends. Written as DNA, the CDR3 is TGTGCCAGCAGTTACTCTAAGGGGGGGAATTCACCCCTCCACTTT. Translation: CASSYSKGGNSPLHF.

V and J are TRBV12-3 or TRBV12-4 and TRBJ2-5; the D is unclear. This CDR3 has 12 residues. V dropped 5 bases and J dropped 9 bases, with 13 bases sitting between them. CDR3 DNA: TGTGCCAGCAGTATCAAACCCCAGGCCCAGTACTTC. Its protein is CASSIKPQAQYF.

V gene TRBV6-4 combines with J gene TRBJ2-3, with TRBD1 identical over 7 bases. The CDR3 runs 13 residues. Germline-derived CDR1 and CDR2 are MRHNA and SNTAGT. The V and J ends lost 10 bases and 2 bases, in that order; junction bases with no gene match: 6. The CDR3 reads CATGTENTDTQYF. The CDR3, as DNA: TGTGCCACCGGGACAGAAAACACAGATACGCAGTATTTT.

This chain uses TRBV12-5 with TRBJ1-1; perhaps TRBD1 as D (5 bases). Germline V gene lookup returns CDR1 LGHNT and CDR2 FRNRAP. Trimming took 2 bases from V and 8 from J, leaving 21 bases between them. This CDR3 is built from 16 residues. The chain's CDR3 is CASGLTDRTYPKEAFF. The CDR3 DNA reads TGTGCTAGTGGTTTGACCGATCGGACATACCCGAAAGAAGCTTTCTTT.

The chain joins TRBV16 to TRBJ1-2, with TRBD1 matching 7 bases. CDR1 KGHSY and CDR2 FQNENV come from the germline V gene. V shed 2 bases, J shed 3 bases, and the junction held 6 bases outside the gene matches. The CDR3 is 15 residues long. The CDR3 sequence: CASSQVLQGHYGYTF. The CDR3 region has the DNA TGTGCCAGCAGCCAAGTCCTACAGGGGCACTATGGCTACACCTTC.

This clone has just a few counts. The V gene is TRBV10-3, the J gene TRBJ2-7, with D uncertain. V was cut by 4 bases and J by 2 bases, with 18 bases left in between. The CDR3 loop spans 16 amino acids. CDR1 and CDR2 from the germline V gene are ENHRY and SYGVKD. The CDR3 DNA reads as TGTGCCATCAGTGCTATTTCGAGAGAGAGGACCTACGAGCAGTACTTC. This sequence encodes CAISAISRERTYEQYF.

This sequence joins TRBV11-2 and TRBJ2-7; D is uncertain. With 5 bases removed from V and 3 bases from J, the gap between germline ends came to 8 bases. The CDR3 loop spans 12 amino acids. Germline V gives CDR1 SGHAT, CDR2 FQNNGV. CDR3 protein: CASSQSFYEQYF. In DNA, the CDR3 is TGTGCCAGCAGCCAAAGCTTCTACGAGCAGTACTTC.

The chain's CDR3 is CASSSRTSGVVTDTQYF. Here the CDR3 DNA reads TGTGCCAGCAGCTCCCGGACTAGCGGGGTTGTCACAGATACGCAGTATTTT. The chain employs TRBV11-3 and TRBJ2-3, with 12 bases that match TRBD2. Germline V CDR1 and CDR2: SGHNT, YENEEA. The CDR3 is 17 residues long. V trimming: 4 bases; J trimming: 2 bases; junction bases outside the gene matches: 7. Full variable domain (missing parts from reference TRBV11-3 and TRBJ2-3): EAGVVQSPRYKIIEKKQPVAFWCNPISGHNTLYWYLQNLGQGPELLIRYENEEAVDDSQLPKDRFSAERLKGVDSTLKIQPAELGDSAVYLCASSSRTSGVVTDTQYFGPGTRLTVL.

The chain links TRBV5-6 to TRBJ1-6; TRBD1 is a possible D gene (5 bases). V gave up 4 bases and J gave up 9 bases, with 17 bases separating them. Germline V gene data show CDR1 as SGHDT and CDR2 as YYEEEE. The CDR3 spans 15 residues. Written as DNA, the CDR3 is TGTGCCAGCAGCCCTGACGTCGGGGGTCGTTCACCCCTCCACTTT. It translates to CASSPDVGGRSPLHF.

The count of this clone is one. The chain couples TRBV3-1 (or the pseudogene TRBV3-2) to TRBJ2-7; 8 bases line up with TRBD2. The CDR3 is made up of 15 amino acids. CDR1 is LGHDT, CDR2 YNNKEL, per germline (reference sequence). Unmatched junction bases numbered 9, after V lost 0 bases and J lost 8 bases. CDR3 sequence reads: CASSQDGTRTTKQYF. DNA of the CDR3: TGTGCCAGCAGCCAAGATGGGACTAGAACTACGAAGCAGTACTTC.

The chain has TRBV28 and TRBJ2-3; 7 bases align to TRBD1. From germline, CDR1 is MDHEN and CDR2 SYDVKM. The V gene end was trimmed by 2 bases and the J gene end by 5 bases; junction bases not matched to a gene: 10. This CDR3 spans 16 amino acids. CDR3: CASSLGVTGYGDTQYF. CDR3 bases: TGTGCCAGCAGTTTAGGGGTGACAGGGTACGGAGATACGCAGTATTTT.

The V call is TRBV19, the J call TRBJ1-5, with a tentative D call TRBD1 (5 bases). CDR3 length equals 15 residues. The V and J ends lost 3 bases and 4 bases respectively, with 13 bases between them. The germline CDR1 and CDR2 sequences are LNHDA and SQIVND (reference sequence). The CDR3, as DNA: TGTGCCAGTAGTATCTATGAGACAGCAAATCAGCCCCAGCATTTT. It specifies CASSIYETANQPQHF.

The gene calls are TRBV18 and TRBJ1-1; TRBD1 agrees at 8 bases. Per germline, CDR1 KGHSH and CDR2 LQKENI. J gave up 8 bases and V 2 bases, and 7 bases lay outside the gene matches. There are 14 residues in the CDR3. This chain's CDR3 is CASSPTKDRGEAFF. The DNA for the CDR3 is TGTGCCAGCTCACCAACCAAAGACAGGGGAGAAGCTTTCTTT.

The chain links TRBV6-6 to TRBJ1-2; D call uncertain. Trimming shortened V by 3 bases and J by 0 bases, and 11 bases separated the two germline ends. The CDR3 contains 15 residues. Germline CDR1 and CDR2: MNHNY and SVGAGI (reference sequence). CDR3 sequence (DNA): TGTGCCAGCAGTTATGAGGCAGCAGCTAACTATGGCTACACCTTC. Its translation: CASSYEAAANYGYTF.

The V and J genes are TRBV19 and TRBJ2-7; D perhaps matches TRBD2 (6 bases). The CDR3 is made up of 15 amino acids. Trimming removed 3 bases from V and 6 bases from J, with 18 bases in between. The germline V gene encodes CDR1 LNHDA and CDR2 SQIVND (reference sequence). In DNA, the CDR3 is TGTGCCAGTAGTATTACCTCCGGCGGGATAGGCGAGCAGTACTTC. It translates to CASSITSGGIGEQYF.

J is TRBJ2-7 and V is TRBV27, with 8 bases aligning to TRBD1. CDR1 and CDR2 (germline): MNHEY, SMNVEV (reference sequence). Losses at the gene ends were 5 bases for V and 5 bases for J; bases not matched to a gene: 14. The CDR3 covers 16 residues. The CDR3 protein is CASSGLTGQGGNEQYF. The CDR3 region has the DNA TGTGCCAGCAGTGGCCTTACCGGACAGGGAGGTAACGAGCAGTACTTC.